This T cell receptor (beta chain) was sequenced in a study of T cell repertoires in cytomegalovirus infection. Study-level background: CMV epitopes that were recently identified and HLA-C-restricted were used alongside well-studied HLA-B-restricted ones. Matching HLA type, along with CMV infection, was indicated by public TCR beta signatures. Points from the study as a whole: Clonotype analysis showed dominance of the ex vivo response by HLA-C-restricted CMV-specific TCR beta clonotypes. There were carriers of CMV plus the relevant HLA, and cumulative public TCR beta family frequency identified them.

This clonotype showed up just a few times. The antigen is unknown. Via MiXCR, TCRdb re-called the reads, giving one row per CDR3 protein. This table holds about 890,000 distinct CDR3 sequences, around 31% found once. The V and J ends lost 4 bases and 7 bases, in that order; junction bases with no gene match: 3. The germline gives CDR1 LGHNT, CDR2 FRNRAP. CDR3 length: 14 residues. The TCR sequence derives from a human donor in good health (CMV status not recorded). Some clones in this sample may be carry-over from other donors' samples. The chain has TRBV12-5 and TRBJ2-2, with 10 nucleotides matching TRBD1. This specimen consisted of cultured CD8+ T cells from PBMCs, obtained from culture after CMV antigen stimulation. The CDR3 here is CASGYGQGGGELFF. The DNA of the CDR3 is TGTGCTAGTGGTTACGGACAGGGGGGCGGGGAGCTGTTTTTT.